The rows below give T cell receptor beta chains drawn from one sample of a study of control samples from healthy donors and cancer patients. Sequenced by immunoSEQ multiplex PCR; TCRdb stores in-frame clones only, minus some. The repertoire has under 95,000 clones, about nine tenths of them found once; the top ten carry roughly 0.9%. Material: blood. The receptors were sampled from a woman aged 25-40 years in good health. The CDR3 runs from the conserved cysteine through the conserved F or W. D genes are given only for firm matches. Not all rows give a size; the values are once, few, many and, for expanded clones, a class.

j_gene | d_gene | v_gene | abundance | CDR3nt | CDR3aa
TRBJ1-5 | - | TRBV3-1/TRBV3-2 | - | TGTGCCAGCAGCCAAGAAAAGGCGGGAACGGAGCCCCAGCATTTT | CASSQEKAGTEPQHF
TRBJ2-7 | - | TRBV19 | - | TGTGCCAGTAGTATCGGGGGTACCGACGAGCAGTACTTC | CASSIGGTDEQYF
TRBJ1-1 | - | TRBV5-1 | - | TGCGCCAGCAGCTTGGGGGCAGGGGTCGTGAACACTGAAGCTTTCTTT | CASSLGAGVVNTEAFF
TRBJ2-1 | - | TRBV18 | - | TGTGCCAGCTCGTATTCCAGGAGGGTACACAATGAGCAGTTCTTC | CASSYSRRVHNEQFF
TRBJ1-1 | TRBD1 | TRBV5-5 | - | TGTGCCAGCAGCAAAACAGGGGCCACTGAAGCTTTCTTT | CASSKTGATEAFF
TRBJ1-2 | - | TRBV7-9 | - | TGTGCCAGCAGCCCTGTACTTCTCTATGGCTACACCTTC | CASSPVLLYGYTF
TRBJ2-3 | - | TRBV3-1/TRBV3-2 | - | TGTGCCAGCAGCCGAGGGGGAGATACGCAGTATTTT | CASSRGGDTQYF
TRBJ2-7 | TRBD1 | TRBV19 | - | TGTGCCAGTAGTATTCCCGGGACAGGGCCCTACGAGCAGTACTTC | CASSIPGTGPYEQYF
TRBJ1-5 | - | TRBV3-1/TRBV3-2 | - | TGTGCCAGCAGCCAAGGACTAGGGGATAGCAATCAGCCCCAGCATTTT | CASSQGLGDSNQPQHF
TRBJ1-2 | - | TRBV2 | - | TGTGCCAGCAGTGGGCATCGCCGGGACTATGGCTACACCTTC | CASSGHRRDYGYTF
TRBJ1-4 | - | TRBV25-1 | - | TGTGCCAGCACCTCGGTAGGGGAAAAACTGTTTTTT | CASTSVGEKLFF
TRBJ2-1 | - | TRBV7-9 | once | TGTGCCAGCAGCACCAGAACAAACAATGAGCAGTTCTTC | CASSTRTNNEQFF
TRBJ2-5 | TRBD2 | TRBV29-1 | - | TGCAGCGTTGCGGGGGGCCAAGAGACCCAGTACTTC | CSVAGGQETQYF
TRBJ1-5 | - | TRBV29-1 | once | TGCAGCGTTGGCACAGGGAATCAGCCCCAGCATTTT | CSVGTGNQPQHF
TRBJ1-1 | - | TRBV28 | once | TGTGCCAGCAGTTCCCAAACAGCAGGGGTTATTGGAGCTTTCTTT | CASSSQTAGVIGAFF
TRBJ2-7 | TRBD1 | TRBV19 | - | TGTGCCAGTAGTATAACGTGGACAGGGACCTACGAGCAGTACTTC | CASSITWTGTYEQYF
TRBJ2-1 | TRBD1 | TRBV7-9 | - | TGTGCCAGCACCCTGCCGGGACAGGGGGTCAATGAGCAGTTCTTC | CASTLPGQGVNEQFF
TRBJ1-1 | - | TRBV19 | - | TGTGCCAGTACTTTCACTGGGATGAACACTGAAGCTTTCTTT | CASTFTGMNTEAFF
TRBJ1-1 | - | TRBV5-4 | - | TGTGCCAGCAGCTCCGGGGGCGTAGACGGGTATGAAGCTTTCTTT | CASSSGGVDGYEAFF
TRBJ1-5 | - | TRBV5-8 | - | TGTGCCAGCAGCTTGGAGGTAGGAACCCGGAATCAGCCCCAGCATTTT | CASSLEVGTRNQPQHF
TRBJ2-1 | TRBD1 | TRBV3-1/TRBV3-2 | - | TGTGCCAGCAGCCAAGGGGTAGGACAGGGCGGGAATGAGCAGTTCTTC | CASSQGVGQGGNEQFF
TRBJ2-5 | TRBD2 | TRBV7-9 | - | TGTGCCAGCAGCTTGCGGCTAGCGGGGTTAGAGACCCAGTACTTC | CASSLRLAGLETQYF
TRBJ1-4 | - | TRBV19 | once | TGTGCCAGTAGTATTATGACAGCCTCTAATGAAAAACTGTTTTTT | CASSIMTASNEKLFF
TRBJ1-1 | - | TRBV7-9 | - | TGTGCCAGCAGTTCCCCGATGGACAAGAACACTGAAGCTTTCTTT | CASSSPMDKNTEAFF
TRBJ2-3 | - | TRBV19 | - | TGTGCCAGTAGTCCTAACCCCAGCGGCGATACGCAGTATTTT | CASSPNPSGDTQYF
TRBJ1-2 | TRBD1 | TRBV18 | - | TGTGCCAGCTCACCAGACAGGGCTCTATATGGCTACACCTTC | CASSPDRALYGYTF
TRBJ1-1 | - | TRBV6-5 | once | TGTGCCAGCTATGGGACGGGGAAGGGGACTGAAGCTTTCTTT | CASYGTGKGTEAFF
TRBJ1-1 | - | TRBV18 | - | TGTGCCAGCTCAACCAGCCAGAAATCGAACACTGAAGCTTTCTTT | CASSTSQKSNTEAFF
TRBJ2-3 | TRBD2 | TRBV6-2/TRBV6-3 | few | TGTGCCAGCAGTACGCCCCGGGGGGGAAGGGATACGCAGTATTTT | CASSTPRGGRDTQYF
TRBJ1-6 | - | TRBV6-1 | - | TGTGCCAGCAGTGAAGACGGGGTGAGCTCCTATAATTCACCCCTCCACTTT | CASSEDGVSSYNSPLHF
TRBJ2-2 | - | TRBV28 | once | TGTGCCAGCACCCCTGGGGTGTTCGGGGAGCTGTTTTTT | CASTPGVFGELFF
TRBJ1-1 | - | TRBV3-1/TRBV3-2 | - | TGTGCCAGCAGCCAGGGGGATGTGAACACTGAAGCTTTCTTT | CASSQGDVNTEAFF
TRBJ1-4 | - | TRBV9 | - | TGTGCCAGCAGCGACAGGGACGGAAAACTGTTTTTT | CASSDRDGKLFF
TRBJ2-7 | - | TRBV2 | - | TGTGCCAGCAGAAAGAGGGAGGGGGGGTTCCACGAGCAGTACTTC | CASRKREGGFHEQYF
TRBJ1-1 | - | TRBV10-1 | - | TGCGCCAGCAGTGAAACGGGTAACACTGAAGCTTTCTTT | CASSETGNTEAFF
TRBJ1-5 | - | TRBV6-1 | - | TGTGCCAGCAGTGACAGGGGAGTTTCTGTCGGCAATCAGCCCCAGCATTTT | CASSDRGVSVGNQPQHF
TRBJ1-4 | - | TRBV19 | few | TGTGCCAGTAGTCCGGCGGGGTCGTTTAATGAAAAACTGTTTTTT | CASSPAGSFNEKLFF
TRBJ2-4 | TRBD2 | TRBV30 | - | TGTGCCTGGAGTCTAGCGGTTGCCAAAAACATTCAGTACTTC | CAWSLAVAKNIQYF
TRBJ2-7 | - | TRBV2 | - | TGTGCCAGCAGTGAATCCTGGATTATAGCCTCCGAGCAGTACTTC | CASSESWIIASEQYF
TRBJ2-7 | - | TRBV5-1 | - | TGCGCCAGCAGCTTGAATCATCTCAGGGACGAGCAGTACTTC | CASSLNHLRDEQYF
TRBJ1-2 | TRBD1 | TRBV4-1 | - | TGCGCCAGCAGCCAGCTAGGGGGCGTCGAAGGCTACACCTTC | CASSQLGGVEGYTF
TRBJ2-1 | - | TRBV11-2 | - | TGTGCCAGCAGCTTAGACAGACGTGAGCAGTTCTTC | CASSLDRREQFF
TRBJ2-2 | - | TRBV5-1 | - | TGCGCCAGCAGCGCCAACCCGGGACACCTCACCGGGGAGCTGTTTTTT | CASSANPGHLTGELFF
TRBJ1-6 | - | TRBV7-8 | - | TGTGCCAGCAGCTTACCCCAGGGGCCATATAATTCACCCCTCCACTTT | CASSLPQGPYNSPLHF
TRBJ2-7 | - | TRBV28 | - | TGTGCCAGCAGTTTAAGTCGGAGGGTGCAGCGCGGATTACGCGAGCAGTACTTC | CASSLSRRVQRGLREQYF
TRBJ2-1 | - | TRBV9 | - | TGTGCCAGCAGCGTAGCCTTTTACAATGAGCAGTTCTTC | CASSVAFYNEQFF
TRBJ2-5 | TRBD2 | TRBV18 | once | TGTGCCAGCTCACCAACAGCGGGGAAAGGGACCCAGTACTTC | CASSPTAGKGTQYF
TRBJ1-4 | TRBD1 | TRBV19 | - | TGTGCCAGTAGTATTGGGACAGCCTATGAAAAACTGTTTTTT | CASSIGTAYEKLFF
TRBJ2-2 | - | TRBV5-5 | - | TGTGCCAGCAGCTTGCTTCTAGCGAACACCGGGGAGCTGTTTTTT | CASSLLLANTGELFF
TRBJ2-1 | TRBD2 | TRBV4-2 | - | TGTGCCAGCAGCCAAGATCGAGCGGGAGGGCCAATAAATGAGCAGTTCTTC | CASSQDRAGGPINEQFF